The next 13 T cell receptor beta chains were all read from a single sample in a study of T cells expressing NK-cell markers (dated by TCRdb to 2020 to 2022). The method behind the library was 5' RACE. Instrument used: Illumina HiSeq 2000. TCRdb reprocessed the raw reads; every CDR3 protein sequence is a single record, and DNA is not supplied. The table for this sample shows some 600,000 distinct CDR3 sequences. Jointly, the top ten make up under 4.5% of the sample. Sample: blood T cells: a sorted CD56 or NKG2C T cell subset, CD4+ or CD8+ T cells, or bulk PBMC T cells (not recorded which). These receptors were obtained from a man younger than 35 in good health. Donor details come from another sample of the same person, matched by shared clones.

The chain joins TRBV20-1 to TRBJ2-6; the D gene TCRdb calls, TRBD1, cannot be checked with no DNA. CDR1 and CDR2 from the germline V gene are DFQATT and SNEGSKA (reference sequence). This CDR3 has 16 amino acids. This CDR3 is CSARDRQAYTSPVLTF.

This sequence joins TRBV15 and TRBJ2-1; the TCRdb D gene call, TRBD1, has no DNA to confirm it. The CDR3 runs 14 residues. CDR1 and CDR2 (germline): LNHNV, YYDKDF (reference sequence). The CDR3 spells CATRQGSSYNEQFF.

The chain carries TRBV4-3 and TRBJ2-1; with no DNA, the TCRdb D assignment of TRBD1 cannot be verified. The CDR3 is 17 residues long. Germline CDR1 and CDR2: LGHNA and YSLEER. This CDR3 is CASSQDPGTAAMNEQFF.

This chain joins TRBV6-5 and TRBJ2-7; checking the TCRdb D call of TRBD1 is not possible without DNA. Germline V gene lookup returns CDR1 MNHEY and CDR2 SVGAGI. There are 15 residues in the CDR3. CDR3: CASSYAQGGASEQYF.

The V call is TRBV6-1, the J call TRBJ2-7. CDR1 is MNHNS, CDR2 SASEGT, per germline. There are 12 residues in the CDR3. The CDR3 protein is CASRDRDYEQYF.

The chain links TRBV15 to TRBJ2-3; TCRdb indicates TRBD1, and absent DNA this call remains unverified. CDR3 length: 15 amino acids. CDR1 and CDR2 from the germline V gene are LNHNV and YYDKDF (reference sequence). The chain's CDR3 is CATSRVRGGDLERYF.

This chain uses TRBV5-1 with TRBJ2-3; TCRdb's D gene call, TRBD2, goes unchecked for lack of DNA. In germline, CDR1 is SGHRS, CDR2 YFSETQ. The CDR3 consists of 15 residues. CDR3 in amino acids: CASSQDWLRTDTQYF. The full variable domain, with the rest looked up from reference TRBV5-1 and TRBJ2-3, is KAGVTQTPRYLIKTRGQQVTLSCSPISGHRSVSWYQQTPGQGLQFLFEYFSETQRNKGNFPGRFSGRQFSNSRSEMNVSTLELGDSALYLCASSQDWLRTDTQYFGPGTRLTVL.

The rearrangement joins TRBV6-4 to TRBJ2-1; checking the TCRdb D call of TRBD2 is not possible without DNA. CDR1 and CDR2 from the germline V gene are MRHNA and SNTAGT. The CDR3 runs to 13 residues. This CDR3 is CASSGEGRMEQFF.

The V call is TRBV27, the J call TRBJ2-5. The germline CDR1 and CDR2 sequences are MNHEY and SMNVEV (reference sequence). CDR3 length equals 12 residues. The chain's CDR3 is CASSFSRETQYF.

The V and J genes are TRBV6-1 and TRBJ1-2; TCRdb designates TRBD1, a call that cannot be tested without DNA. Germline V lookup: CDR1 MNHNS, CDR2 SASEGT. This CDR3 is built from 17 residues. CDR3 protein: CASSDLGVQRANYGYTF.

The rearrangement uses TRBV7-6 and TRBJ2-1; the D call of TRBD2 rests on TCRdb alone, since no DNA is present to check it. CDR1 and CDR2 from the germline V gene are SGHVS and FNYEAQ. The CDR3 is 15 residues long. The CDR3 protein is CASSLASGRNNEQFF.

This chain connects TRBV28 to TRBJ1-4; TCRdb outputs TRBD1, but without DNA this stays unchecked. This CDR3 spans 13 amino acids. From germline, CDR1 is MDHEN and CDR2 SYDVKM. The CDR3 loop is CASSLGVWEKLFF.

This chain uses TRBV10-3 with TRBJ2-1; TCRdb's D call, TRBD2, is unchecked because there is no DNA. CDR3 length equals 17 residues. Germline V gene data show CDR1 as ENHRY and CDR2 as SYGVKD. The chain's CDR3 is CAISAVRGTSGNNEQFF.